The 9 T cell receptor beta chains listed next were all sequenced from one sample in a study of CD8+ T cells in alopecia areata. Sequencing used cDNA as its template, made by extracting RNA and reverse transcribing it. The repertoire was sequenced with immunoSEQ multiplex PCR; TCRdb's copy has only in-frame clones and lacks some. The sample lists 130,000 to 150,000 clones, roughly 50% occurring once. Sample: CD4+ T cells sorted from blood. The receptors shown here come from a human donor with alopecia areata.

This sequence joins TRBV2 and TRBJ2-4, with TRBD2 matching 7 bases. Germline-derived CDR1 and CDR2 are SNHLY and FYNNEI. With 10 bases clipped from V and 5 bases from J, the junction kept 2 bases outside the gene matches. The CDR3 has 11 amino acids. In DNA form, the CDR3 reads TGTGCCAACGCGGGAGAAAACATTCAGTACTTC. Translation: CANAGENIQYF.

The chain has TRBV6-5 and TRBJ1-5; D unresolved. Germline CDR1 reads MNHEY; CDR2 reads SVGAGI. Trimming removed 0 bases from V and 5 bases from J, with 5 bases in between. This CDR3 comprises 13 residues. CDR3 in amino acids: CASSYSRYQPQHF. The CDR3 DNA follows: TGTGCCAGCAGTTACTCCAGATATCAGCCCCAGCATTTT.

In regard to this clone: The same CDR3 can be traced to other DNA sequences in this sample. The chain carries TRBV29-1 and TRBJ2-5, with D possibly matching TRBD1 (5 bases). The germline V and J ends were trimmed by 6 bases and 5 bases, with 13 bases remaining between them. The CDR3 contains 12 residues. Per the germline V gene, CDR1 is SQVTM and CDR2 is ANQGSEA. CDR3 in DNA: TGCAGCGTCGACCCTAGGGGCGAGACCCAGTACTTC. This translates into CSVDPRGETQYF. The whole variable domain, filled in from reference TRBV29-1 and TRBJ2-5, reads SAVISQKPSRDICQRGTSLTIQCQVDSQVTMMFWYRQQPGQSLTLIATANQGSEATYESGFVIDKFPISRPNLTFSTLTVSNMSPEDSSIYLCSVDPRGETQYFGPGTRLLVL.

The chain carries TRBV2 and TRBJ2-7, with D possibly being TRBD2 (6 bases). The germline V gene encodes CDR1 SNHLY and CDR2 FYNNEI. The length of the CDR3 is 12 residues. V was pared by 4 bases and J by 9 bases, with 13 bases between. The CDR3 is CASSATLASQYF. In DNA form, the CDR3 reads TGTGCCAGCAGTGCGACCCTAGCGTCGCAGTACTTC.

The rearrangement uses TRBV28 and TRBJ1-5, with D unresolved. From germline, CDR1 is MDHEN and CDR2 SYDVKM. The CDR3 length is 12 residues. The V and J ends lost 2 bases and 7 bases respectively, with 6 bases between them. CDR3: CASSLVGQPQHF. The CDR3 nucleotides read TGTGCCAGCAGTTTAGTGGGACAGCCCCAGCATTTT. Full variable domain (rest looked up from reference TRBV28 and TRBJ1-5): DVKVTQSSRYLVKRTGEKVFLECVQDMDHENMFWYRQDPGLGLRLIYFSYDVKMKEKGDIPEGYSVSREKKERFSLILESASTNQTSMYLCASSLVGQPQHFGDGTRLSIL.

About this clone: No DNA is shown, since the ends of the CDR3 on it are uncertain; the CDR3 is the one TCRdb lists. CDR3 in amino acids: CAWGAGTKYF. The rearrangement links TRBV30 to TRBJ2-7; whether TRBD2, the table's D call, matches the DNA was not checked. CDR1 and CDR2 from the germline V gene are GTSNPN and SVGIG (reference sequence). Termini included, the CDR3 measures 10 amino acids.

V usage is TRBV6-6 and J usage is TRBJ2-3; TRBD2 matches at 10 bases. The CDR3 spans 15 residues. Per the germline V gene, CDR1 is MNHNY and CDR2 is SVGAGI (reference sequence). After removal of 6 bases from V and 0 bases from J, the junction contained 3 bases not matched to a gene. The CDR3 DNA reads TGTGCCAGCAGAACGACTAGCGGGAGCACAGATACGCAGTATTTT. This codes for CASRTTSGSTDTQYF.

The genes are TRBV5-1 and TRBJ2-7; no firm D call. The germline V and J ends were trimmed by 3 bases and 1 base, with 8 bases remaining between them. Germline assignment: CDR1 SGHRS and CDR2 YFSETQ. This CDR3 contains 13 residues. CDR3 sequence reads: CASSSSTSYEQYF. The CDR3 DNA is TGCGCCAGCAGCTCGTCGACTTCCTACGAGCAGTACTTC. Filled out from reference TRBV5-1 and TRBJ2-7, the complete variable domain reads KAGVTQTPRYLIKTRGQQVTLSCSPISGHRSVSWYQQTPGQGLQFLFEYFSETQRNKGNFPGRFSGRQFSNSRSEMNVSTLELGDSALYLCASSSSTSYEQYFGPGTRLTVT.

This rearrangement joins TRBV2 to TRBJ1-1; D gene unclear. This CDR3 is built from 12 residues. Germline assignment: CDR1 SNHLY and CDR2 FYNNEI. The germline V and J ends were trimmed by 5 bases and 4 bases, with 8 bases remaining between them. The CDR3 nucleotides read TGTGCCAGCAGTCGGGAGGCCACTGAAGCTTTCTTT. Its protein is CASSREATEAFF.